Reported below is one TCR beta chain. Its antigen is not known. The data originate from a study of spatial heterogeneity in lung cancer. Study-level points and caveats: Resection blood, more than follow-up blood, showed ubiquitous expanded tumor TCRs.

Time point reported: sample taken at primary tumor resection. Tumor, nontumor lung or frozen PBMC supplied whole RNA, sequenced without sorting. TCRdb re-called the 5' RACE reads through MiXCR, storing one row per CDR3 protein. The top ten clones hold around 4.3% of a sample with about 82,000 distinct CDR3 sequences, roughly 13% of them seen once. V lost 5 bases and J lost 5, with 15 bases in between. The CDR3 spans 14 residues. The germline V gene has CDR1 MNHNS and CDR2 SASEGT. The sequenced sample was PBMCs, obtained at surgery. This chain connects TRBV6-1 to TRBJ2-5; tentative D call: TRBD2 (6 bases). This TCR was recovered from a male donor with early-stage non-small cell lung cancer. For the CDR3, the DNA is TGTGCCAGCAGTACCGGACTAACGGGGGAGACCCAGTACTTC. Its translation is CASSTGLTGETQYF.